The entry below describes one TCR beta chain. Its antigen target is currently unknown. The CDR3 runs 15 amino acids, cysteine and phenylalanine included. Of the read, only the CDR3 DNA is kept; its 45 bases are in frame from base 1. Between the V and J ends, shortened by 0 bases and 2 bases respectively, the junction contains 10 bases. Reading the germline V gene gives CDR1 KGHSH and CDR2 LQKENI. This entry belongs to a study of cytomegalovirus exposure and HLA in healthy donors (dated by TCRdb to about 2017). Background for the entire study: An earlier analysis of several hundred of the donors reported 276 Gb of sequence data and 100 million to 120 million unique TCR beta sequences obtained from about 180 million T cells. Of the 300 to 500 genotyped donors, over 80% were placed in the genetic ancestry cluster associated with self-reported Caucasian donors. Genome-wide SNP genotypes for about three fifths of the roughly 700 donors were used in a later genetic analysis, which treated that subset as a discovery cohort. HLA typing included class I and class II loci at four-digit resolution. Because of strong linkage in the cohort, roughly five DR-DQ haplotypes were treated as single units for association and clustering. To predict cytomegalovirus infection status, the study brought together high-throughput TCR immunosequencing, statistical association of individual TCRs with disease status, and machine learning. A later analysis re-examined previously published TCR beta repertoires from several hundred donors and added high-resolution HLA genotyping to investigate patterns of TCR occurrence. Using immunosequencing, the study profiled T cell repertoires from approximately 700 subjects and related those repertoires to cytomegalovirus serostatus. Among roughly 370 genotyped donors of the cohort, an average of roughly 240,000 unique TCR beta nucleotide sequences were sequenced per donor, around 20% of them non-productive. Typing coverage varied by locus: roughly 629-630 donors for A, B, C, DRB1 and DQB1; roughly 500 for DQA1; approximately 610 for DPA1; approximately 450 for DPB1. Roughly 300 gigabases of sequencing data and tens of millions of unique TCR sequences made up an early release that covered 500 to 700 HLA-typed donors. An earlier analysis of nearly 600 of the donors applied high-throughput TCR beta sequencing to assess whether each TCR beta V gene segment acted as functional or pseudogenic. Besides the first cohort of under 700 subjects, a separate validation cohort made up of over a hundred different subjects was used. All discovery cohort repertoires had been generated on a single sequencing platform. Rather than using new phenotypic data, the later analysis identified candidate immune exposures from TCR beta sequences and from how often those sequences occurred across donors. Donor age, sex, ethnicity and CMV serostatus were collected together with the repertoire data. The aim of the study was to test whether cataloging public T cell receptors could identify signatures of past pathogen exposure. Summary of the overall study and its limitations: A later analysis found that most CMV-associated TCR beta chains appeared HLA-restricted, with HLA associations seemingly driven largely by CMV exposure. The cohort was sequenced for TCR beta chains only, and without alpha or paired-chain data the features that could be detected were limited. Presence/absence analyses assumed roughly uniform sequencing depth across donors, an assumption that may not hold. Across donors, most TCR sequences were observed very rarely, whereas some public TCRs were present in many individuals. Several of the top co-occurrence clusters appeared to be linked to parvovirus B19, influenza, CMV and Epstein-Barr virus, according to a later analysis. In both the original and validation cohorts, the classifier was reported to diagnose cytomegalovirus status with high specificity and sensitivity. In vitro tests confirmed that a few of the cytomegalovirus-associated TCR beta chains recognize cytomegalovirus antigens. Linkage disequilibrium might explain the correlated functional status among segregating V segments, but an unknown experimental factor could not be excluded. Broadly in line with IMGT annotations, most TCR beta V segments showed up in productive rearrangements about 90% or about 30% of the time in an earlier analysis of approximately 640 of the donors. The sequencing pipeline was judged likely to have produced a cluster of highly shared sequence variants as a technical artifact. A later analysis associated about 17,000 TCR beta sequences with specific HLA alleles at a false discovery rate of 0.05. A later analysis found that TCR association rates varied across HLA loci, with DRB1 alleles showing the most associated TCRs and HLA-C alleles the fewest. The study listed 164 TCR beta chains as associated with cytomegalovirus. HLA typing was unavailable for some donors at each locus, so association tests used only the typed subset. A further reported finding was that TCR beta sequences accurately predicted the HLA-A and HLA-B alleles for most subjects in the first cohort. An association between a missense DCLRE1C variant and V-gene and J-gene trimming of TCR beta chains was found in a later genetic analysis and replicated in an independent cohort. The 87-base-pair reads could not distinguish some IMGT-functional V segments, including TRBV6-2 and TRBV6-3, so those segments were excluded. The authors suggested that the approach could potentially be generalized to other disease states and immunological phenotypes. For the cohort, immune exposure information was limited to CMV serostatus. Strong co-occurrence of HLA alleles, especially DR and DQ, made assigning TCR associations to individual alleles difficult. A later genetic analysis reported fewer N-insertions in productive TCRs among donors in an Asian-associated ancestry cluster than the approximately 700-donor mean. Seventeen rarely observed V segments, including chromosome 9 orphons, were excluded from the earlier analysis of 550 to 700 of the donors because counts were too low. In a later analysis, HLA-associated TCR beta chains were found to be more clonally expanded and to have lower generation probabilities than equally common non-associated chains.

Preparation of the library involved the immunoSEQ multiplex PCR assay. The multiplex PCR relied on a mix of 60 forward primers for TCR Vbeta segments and 13 reverse primers for TCR Jbeta segments. The CDR3 region of rearranged TCR beta genes was amplified from genomic DNA by a multiplex PCR assay. Amplified TCR beta libraries were sequenced as 87-base-pair reads on the Illumina HiSeq System. The original pipeline was this. Across the 500 to 700 repertoires, a later analysis counted around 80 million unique TCR beta chains, approximately 10 million of which were shared by at least two donors. Raw reads were error-corrected and collapsed into unique sequences with a nearest-neighbor algorithm that merged closely related sequences to remove PCR and sequencing errors. CDR3 sequences were aligned to IMGT reference sequences to assign V, D and J gene segments. For a sequence to be retained, a match of at least six nucleotides to both a V gene segment and a J gene segment was required. A rearrangement was called productive if the CDR3 had no stop codons and remained in frame with V and J, and every other rearrangement was called non-productive. Following IMGT convention, CDR3 was defined as the stretch from the second conserved V-encoded cysteine up to the conserved J-encoded phenylalanine. In an earlier analysis of roughly 580 of the donors, sequences lacking an unambiguous match to a single V gene segment were excluded. In an earlier analysis of 587 of the donors, a V segment was called functional when productive rearrangements were above 56.7%, and segregating when the standard deviation between donors exceeded 5%. A statistical classification framework was built for diagnosing cytomegalovirus status from the catalog of TCR beta chain sequences. V and J gene assignment, in a later analysis, came from comparing TCR nucleotide sequences with IMGT/GENE-DB human TR gene sequences. A later analysis assigned CDR3 sequences and most-parsimonious VDJ recombination scenarios with the TCRdist pipeline. In a later analysis, each TCR beta chain was defined by its CDR3 amino acid sequence together with its V-gene family, and reads without a unique V-gene family were excluded. To address suspected cross-contamination and a sequencing artifact, a later analysis removed roughly 580 highly shared, low-generation-probability nucleotide sequences. For each public chain, a later analysis derived a clonal expansion index from normalized ranks of inferred template counts within each repertoire. In a later analysis, generation probabilities were computed with a VDJ recombination model fitted to out-of-frame rearrangements, and the resulting probabilities were checked against IGoR. In a later analysis, hypergeometric tests were used to score TCR-TCR, TCR-HLA and TCR-CMV co-occurrence, with a repertoire-size bias correction applied to TCR pairs. False discovery rates were estimated in a later analysis by permuting HLA or CMV assignments 20 times. In a later analysis, co-occurring TCRs were grouped with DBSCAN, and TCRdist sequence similarity was added when clustering was performed within HLA-allele-positive subsets. For co-occurrence clustering, repertoires with fewer than 30,000 or more than 120,000 public chains were excluded, along with several repertoires with anomalous nucleotide sharing. The immuneACCESS repertoire file appears here via TCRdb, limited to in-frame rearrangements. These files lack a portion of the clones; in checked studies, under half of the deficit traces to unresolved V genes, and the cause of the others is not known. V and J calls and clone size come straight from that table; D and trimming were deduced from the DNA. This sample's table contains fewer than 75,000 clones. Together, the top ten hold 15% of the sample.

In total, roughly 670 healthy bone marrow donors made up the cohort. Cohort members were all nominally healthy when sampled, although unrecorded immune exposures were likely present. The donor tested CMV seronegative and was one of the 352 seronegative cohort members. A peripheral blood sample was provided by each donor, and peripheral blood mononuclear cells were used for TCR beta sequencing. The Qiagen DNeasy Blood Extraction Kit was used to extract genomic DNA from the blood cell samples. The V and J segments used are TRBV18 and TRBJ1-1; the D gene assignment is ambiguous. Sequencing was done on a sample of PBMCs. The sequence was obtained from a boy younger than 18 in good health and CMV-seronegative. This receptor carries the CDR3 CASSPPVAFNTEAFF. The nucleotide sequence reads as follows: TGTGCCAGCTCACCACCGGTAGCGTTTAACACTGAAGCTTTCTTT.